The TCR beta chain described here comes from a study of T cell changes during pregnancy in multiple sclerosis (dated by TCRdb to the late 2010s). The study in broad terms: In women with multiple sclerosis, the researchers looked at how the T cell repertoire shifted as pregnancy progressed.

The library relied on the immunoSEQ multiplex PCR assay. Drawn from immuneACCESS, this table holds only the in-frame rearrangements with V and J called that TCRdb kept. Clones are partly lost; checked studies trace under half to an unresolved V gene and leave the rest unexplained. Present in this sample are about 89,000 clones, around 94% of which were seen just once. Of the sample, 0.7% to 1% is held by the ten largest clones. Comment on this clone: The target of this receptor is not known. No base qualities exist here, and no much larger clone lies one base off it. Distinct nucleotide sequences in the sample also encode this CDR3.

The CDR3 starts with the cysteine, ends with the phenylalanine, and has 12 residues. Left in the record is the CDR3 DNA by itself, 36 bases read in frame from the first base. V lost 9 bases and J lost 3 bases; the stretch between them is 11 bases long. Looking up the germline V gene yields CDR1 MDHEN and CDR2 SYDVKM. The sequence was obtained from a female donor with multiple sclerosis, enrolled in a pregnancy study. Recombination connected TRBV28 to TRBJ1-2; the D region possibly corresponds to TRBD1 (6 bases align). The specimen was peripheral blood, collected in the third trimester of pregnancy. In nucleotides, the sequence is TGTGCCAGTAAACAGGGTCACTATGGCTACACCTTC. It translates as CASKQGHYGYTF.